One and the same sample provided the 24 T cell receptor beta chains below, sequenced in a study of Ad26.COV2.S vaccination and SARS-CoV-2 variants (dated by TCRdb to about 2021). The method behind the library was the immunoSEQ multiplex PCR assay. TCRdb mirrors the immuneACCESS table, restricted to in-frame sequences. Some clones are absent from its copies; in checked studies, under half trace to an unresolved V gene, and the reason for the others is unknown. This sample holds under 250,000 clones; around 85% were observed only once. The ten largest clones add up to just under 3% of the sample. The sample's treatment or condition, from its label and the paper: some 20 received Ad26.COV2.S at low or high dose, single or two shots; roughly five received placebo; per-sample allocation not given. Repertoires of vaccine and placebo recipients were sequenced from samples taken on day 63 after the first injection.

The material sequenced was peripheral blood, taken in a trial of Ad26.COV2.S vaccine versus placebo. These receptors were taken from a person aged 18-60 years who received the Ad26.COV2.S COVID-19 vaccine or a placebo.

The chain couples TRBV5-6 to TRBJ1-5; 9 bases align to TRBD1. Trimming took 3 bases from V and 6 from J; bases not matched to a gene: 7. The CDR3 is 15 residues long. Germline V gene data show CDR1 as SGHDT and CDR2 as YYEEEE. CDR3 coding DNA: TGTGCCAGCAGCTCAACAGGGGGCGCGGGTCAGCCCCAGCATTTT. Translation gives CASSSTGGAGQPQHF.

This chain links TRBV2 with TRBJ2-1; D perhaps matches TRBD1 (6 bases). This CDR3 spans 18 amino acids. V dropped 3 bases and J dropped 4 bases, with 22 bases sitting between them. Per germline, CDR1 SNHLY and CDR2 FYNNEI. DNA for the CDR3: TGTGCCAGCAGTGAGGTGACACTCCGAGGGGGTTTTTACAATGAGCAGTTCTTC. Protein product: CASSEVTLRGGFYNEQFF.

This rearrangement joins TRBV7-3 to TRBJ2-2, with D possibly called TRBD1 or TRBD2 (5 bases each). Germline CDR1 is SGHTA and CDR2 is FQGTGA. CDR3 length: 15 amino acids. Trimming took 5 bases from V and 4 from J, leaving 14 bases between them. The CDR3 nucleotides read TGTGCCAGCAGCCCCCACCGGGACGGCACCGGGGAGCTGTTTTTT. This sequence encodes CASSPHRDGTGELFF.

V gene TRBV29-1 combines with J gene TRBJ1-1; the D is unclear. The V end lost 1 base, the J end lost 1 base, and 7 bases lay between the germline ends. CDR1 SQVTM and CDR2 ANQGSEA come from the germline V gene. The CDR3 extends over 13 amino acids. The CDR3 nucleotides read TGCAGCGTTGAAGGGCAGCAGAACACTGAAGCTTTCTTT. Translating gives CSVEGQQNTEAFF.

This clone was recorded once. The rearrangement joins TRBV13 to TRBJ1-4; D gene ambiguous. Germline V gives CDR1 PRHDT, CDR2 FYEKMQ (reference sequence). V lost 1 base to trimming and J lost 13 bases, with 10 bases between them. CDR3 length: 12 residues. The CDR3 DNA sequence: TGTGCCAGCAGCTTAGACTCCCGCGGACTGTTTTTT. This translates into CASSLDSRGLFF. Looking up the rest from reference TRBV13 and TRBJ1-4 gives the full variable domain: AAGVIQSPRHLIKEKRETATLKCYPIPRHDTVYWYQQGPGQDPQFLISFYEKMQSDKGSIPDRFSAQQFSDYHSELNMSSLELGDSALYFCASSLDSRGLFFGSGTQLSVL.

V gene TRBV7-8 combines with J gene TRBJ1-3, with 8 nucleotides matching TRBD1. V dropped 5 bases and J dropped 4; count of bases not matched to a gene: 4. The CDR3 has 14 amino acids. Germline V gene sequence: CDR1 SGHVS, CDR2 FQNEAQ. Here the CDR3 reads CASSLRDRGNTIYF. In nucleotides, the CDR3 is TGTGCCAGCAGCCTCCGGGACAGGGGAAACACCATATATTTT. The entire variable domain, with the rest obtained from reference TRBV7-8 and TRBJ1-3, is as follows: GAGVSQSPRYKVAKRGQDVALRCDPISGHVSLFWYQQALGQGPEFLTYFQNEAQLDKSGLPSDRFFAERPEGSVSTLKIQRTQQEDSAVYLCASSLRDRGNTIYFGEGSWLTVV.

The rearrangement links TRBV27 to TRBJ2-6; D gene uncertain. V was clipped by 6 bases and J by 0 bases, with 9 bases between them. CDR1 is MNHEY and CDR2 is SMNVEV in the germline V gene (reference sequence). The CDR3 runs 15 residues. This chain's CDR3 is CASRKVSSGANVLTF. CDR3 sequence (DNA): TGTGCCAGCAGGAAGGTGTCCTCTGGGGCCAACGTCCTGACTTTC.

J is TRBJ1-1 and V is TRBV6-2 or TRBV6-3, with D possibly TRBD1 on 5 matching bases. In germline, CDR1 is MNHEY, CDR2 SVGEGT. The ends were cut back, 2 bases at V and 7 bases at J, with 11 bases in the middle. The CDR3 runs to 13 residues. CDR3: CASSYISGGEAFF. For the CDR3, the DNA is TGTGCCAGCAGTTACATATCTGGGGGTGAAGCTTTCTTT.

J is TRBJ2-5 and V is TRBV4-3; TRBD2 agrees at 11 bases. Per the germline V gene, CDR1 is LGHNA and CDR2 is YSLEER. V was clipped by 5 bases and J by 2 bases; unmatched bases: 4. CDR3 size: 15 residues. The CDR3 loop is CASSWVAGGQETQYF. The CDR3 DNA follows: TGCGCCAGCAGCTGGGTAGCGGGGGGGCAAGAGACCCAGTACTTC.

This chain joins TRBV5-4 and TRBJ2-1; 8 nucleotides agree with TRBD2. CDR3 size: 15 residues. The germline V gene encodes CDR1 SGHNT and CDR2 YYREEE (reference sequence). V lost 0 bases to trimming and J lost 3 bases; unmatched junction nucleotides: 2. DNA for the CDR3: TGTGCCAGCAGCTTGGATCTAGCGGGCTACAATGAGCAGTTCTTC. Translating gives CASSLDLAGYNEQFF.

This clone was counted once. This chain links TRBV19 with TRBJ2-1; D possibly corresponds to TRBD2 (6 bases). CDR1 and CDR2 from the germline V gene are LNHDA and SQIVND (reference sequence). V gave up 4 bases and J gave up 3 bases, with 10 bases separating them. The CDR3 has 14 residues. CDR3 sequence: CASSRDFNYNEQFF. The CDR3 nucleotides read TGTGCCAGTAGTAGGGACTTTAACTACAATGAGCAGTTCTTC. Looking up the rest from reference TRBV19 and TRBJ2-1 gives the full variable domain: DGGITQSPKYLFRKEGQNVTLSCEQNLNHDAMYWYRQDPGQGLRLIYYSQIVNDFQKGDIAEGYSVSREKKESFPLTVTSAQKNPTAFYLCASSRDFNYNEQFFGPGTRLTVL.

The chain is built from TRBV24-1 and TRBJ1-5; TRBD1 agrees at 10 bases. The CDR3 runs to 16 residues. The junction had 2 bases not matched to a gene; V was cut back by 3 bases and J by 1 base. Germline V gene sequence: CDR1 KGHDR, CDR2 SFDVKD. CDR3 loop: CATSDKDRGSNQPQHF. The DNA for the CDR3 is TGTGCCACCAGTGATAAGGACAGGGGGAGCAATCAGCCCCAGCATTTT.

The chain links TRBV20-1 to TRBJ2-3, with TRBD2 matching 9 bases. Trimming at V came to 3 bases and at J to 2 bases, leaving 6 bases not matched to a gene. Germline V gene data show CDR1 as DFQATT and CDR2 as SNEGSKA (reference sequence). This CDR3 contains 15 residues. CDR3 protein: CSASVASGVTDTQYF. As DNA, the CDR3 is TGCAGTGCTAGTGTGGCTAGCGGGGTCACAGATACGCAGTATTTT.

This rearrangement joins TRBV4-3 to TRBJ2-2, with unresolved D. Per the germline V gene, CDR1 is LGHNA and CDR2 is YSLEER. V lost 5 bases and J 3 bases, leaving 13 bases between the germline ends. This CDR3 comprises 15 residues. For the CDR3, the DNA is TGCGCCAGCAGCGCGCGAAGTAGAGACACCGGGGAGCTGTTTTTT. Its translation: CASSARSRDTGELFF.

The chain recombines TRBV6-5 with TRBJ1-1; D not resolved. Trimming removed 6 bases at V and 0 bases at J, with 11 bases between. The CDR3 totals 14 residues. Per the germline V gene, CDR1 is MNHEY and CDR2 is SVGAGI. The CDR3 DNA reads as TGTGCCAGCAGGGTACAGAACATGAACACTGAAGCTTTCTTT. Protein sequence: CASRVQNMNTEAFF.

V is TRBV2 and J is TRBJ2-7, with D unclear. This CDR3 region has 13 residues. Germline values: CDR1 SNHLY, CDR2 FYNNEI. Deletions cut 4 bases from V and 3 bases from J, with 10 bases between. As DNA, the CDR3 is TGTGCCAGCAGTGGGCAGGTCTTCTACGAGCAGTACTTC. Its translation is CASSGQVFYEQYF.

This clone was recorded a few times. The V call is TRBV7-8, the J call TRBJ2-7; D not resolved. CDR3 size: 14 residues. Trimming took off 2 bases at V and 0 bases at J, with 8 bases between the two ends. Germline V CDR1 and CDR2: SGHVS, FQNEAQ. The CDR3 nucleotides read TGTGCCAGCAGCTTACCGTATAGCTCCTACGAGCAGTACTTC. Its protein product is CASSLPYSSYEQYF.

The chain combines TRBV5-1 with TRBJ1-1; D not certain. The CDR3 runs to 14 residues. Germline lookup yields CDR1 SGHRS and CDR2 YFSETQ. The germline V and J ends were trimmed by 4 bases and 1 base, with 11 bases remaining between them. The CDR3 sequence: CASSPKAPNTEAFF. The CDR3 bases are TGCGCCAGCAGCCCGAAAGCCCCGAACACTGAAGCTTTCTTT.

This chain links TRBV18 with TRBJ1-4; D remains unclear. The germline V and J ends were trimmed by 5 bases and 0 bases, with 7 bases remaining between them. CDR1 and CDR2 (germline): KGHSH, LQKENI. The CDR3 is 14 amino acids. The CDR3 reads CASSEGATNEKLFF. The CDR3 DNA sequence: TGTGCCAGCTCAGAGGGAGCAACTAATGAAAAACTGTTTTTT.

The genes are TRBV3-1 (or the pseudogene TRBV3-2) and TRBJ2-2, with 10 positions matching TRBD2. The CDR3 spans 17 residues. V shed 3 bases, J shed 1 base, and the junction held 5 bases outside the gene matches. Per germline, CDR1 LGHDT and CDR2 YNNKEL (reference sequence). The CDR3: CASSHSASGGNTGELFF. The CDR3 region has the DNA TGTGCCAGCAGCCACTCAGCTAGCGGGGGGAACACCGGGGAGCTGTTTTTT.

The genes are TRBV5-4 and TRBJ1-2; D remains ambiguous. Germline CDR1 and CDR2: SGHNT and YYREEE (reference sequence). This CDR3 spans 13 amino acids. V was cut by 2 bases and J by 10 bases, with 15 bases left in between. The CDR3 DNA reads TGTGCCAGCAGCTTTGCAGGACGGCGAGTCTACACCTTC. Its translation: CASSFAGRRVYTF.

V gene TRBV15 combines with J gene TRBJ2-1, with D perhaps given as TRBD1 or TRBD2 (5 bases each). CDR3 length: 18 amino acids. The germline V gene encodes CDR1 LNHNV and CDR2 YYDKDF (reference sequence). V dropped 3 bases and J dropped 2 bases, with 20 bases sitting between them. Here the CDR3 reads CATSSPGTASFTYNEQFF. For the CDR3, the DNA is TGTGCCACCAGCAGCCCAGGGACGGCCAGTTTTACCTACAATGAGCAGTTCTTC.

V usage is TRBV9 and J usage is TRBJ2-7; 11 bases are a match to TRBD1. The germline V gene encodes CDR1 SGDLS and CDR2 YYNGEE. The junction had 4 bases not matched to a gene; V was cut back by 3 bases and J by 2 bases. The CDR3 has 15 residues. The CDR3 spells CASSEGTGGTYEQYF. The CDR3 region has the DNA TGTGCCAGCAGCGAGGGGACAGGGGGGACCTACGAGCAGTACTTC.

This chain connects TRBV6-6 to TRBJ2-1; D is uncertain. CDR3 length equals 14 residues. Germline V gene sequence: CDR1 MNHNY, CDR2 SVGAGI (reference sequence). The V and J ends lost 7 bases and 4 bases respectively, with 14 bases between them. The chain's CDR3 is CASTLLEGYNEQFF. The CDR3 nucleotides are TGTGCCAGCACCCTCTTAGAAGGATACAATGAGCAGTTCTTC.